The 21 T cell receptor beta chains below come from one sample, sequenced in a study of T cells in Graves' hyperthyroidism and ophthalmopathy. There were TCR beta CDR3 regions amplified from RNA transcripts. The HTBI primer set drove a first-round RT-PCR of the TCR CDR3. TCRdb re-called the multiplex PCR reads through MiXCR, storing one row per CDR3 protein. The sample lists 490,000 or so distinct CDR3 sequences, less than 25% occurring once. The source material was blood. The receptors shown here come from an older woman with Graves' ophthalmopathy.

The J gene is TRBJ1-1, the V gene TRBV7-2; TRBD1 might be the D (6 bases). The CDR3 totals 13 residues. Trimming removed 5 bases at V and 5 bases at J, with 12 bases between. Germline V gene data show CDR1 as SGHTA and CDR2 as FQGNSA. The CDR3 protein is CASSPRGWTEAFF. CDR3 DNA: TGTGCCAGCAGCCCCAGGGGTTGGACTGAAGCTTTCTTT. The full variable domain, its missing parts supplied by reference TRBV7-2 and TRBJ1-1, is GAGVSQSPSNKVTEKGKDVELRCDPISGHTALYWYRQSLGQGLEFLIYFQGNSAPDKSGLPSDRFSAERTGGSVSTLTIQRTQQEDSAVYLCASSPRGWTEAFFGQGTRLTVV.

The V call is TRBV7-9, the J call TRBJ2-1; no clear D. CDR1 is SEHNR, CDR2 FQNEAQ, per germline (reference sequence). The CDR3 runs 14 residues. V was cut by 0 bases and J by 0 bases, with 3 bases left in between. CDR3 in amino acids: CASSLAHSYNEQFF. Written as DNA, the CDR3 is TGTGCCAGCAGCTTAGCACACTCCTACAATGAGCAGTTCTTC.

Turning to this clonotype: One end of the junction is discordant with germline, which a read error may explain. The genes are TRBV2 and TRBJ2-2; a weak D match, TRBD2 (5 bases). CDR1 SNHLY and CDR2 FYNNEI come from the germline V gene. This CDR3 region has 15 residues. Written as DNA, the CDR3 is TGTGCCAGCAGTATAGACACCAGCAACACCGGGGAGCTGTCTTTT. Residues: CASSIDTSNTGELSF.

This clonotype was seen more than once but under ten times. The CDR3 DNA reads TGCGCCAGCAGCCAAGAAGAACAGGGGGCACGTTGGTCACCCCTCCACTTT. It translates to CASSQEEQGARWSPLHF. The chain has TRBV4-1 and TRBJ1-6; the match to TRBD1 covers 9 bases. The germline gives CDR1 MGHRA, CDR2 YSYEKL. The CDR3 has 17 residues. J was trimmed by 10 bases and V by 0 bases; bases with no gene match: 10.

This clonotype was observed a handful of times. The rearrangement links TRBV12-3 or TRBV12-4 to TRBJ2-1; no reliable D call. The CDR3 length is 13 residues. Trimming removed 3 bases from V and 15 bases from J, with 18 bases in between. The CDR3 DNA reads as TGTGCCAGCAGTTTGGTTGTCGAAGGAACTCGGTTCTTC. Amino acid sequence: CASSLVVEGTRFF.

This clonotype was observed at least ten times. The CDR3 nucleotides read TGTGCCAGCAGCAAGAAGGAGACCCAGTACTTC. Translated, it gives CASSKKETQYF. The chain has TRBV7-2 and TRBJ2-5; D not resolved. With 5 bases removed from V and 5 bases from J, the gap between germline ends came to 6 bases. The CDR3 contains 11 residues. Germline-derived CDR1 and CDR2 are SGHTA and FQGNSA.

This rearrangement joins TRBV6-1 to TRBJ2-7; unclear D gene. The CDR3 has 15 residues. Trimming took 2 bases from V and 0 from J, leaving 11 bases between them. Germline assignment: CDR1 MNHNS and CDR2 SASEGT. The DNA for the CDR3 is TGTGCCAGCAGTGAAATCCGGGTCAGCTCCTACGAGCAGTACTTC. Amino acid sequence: CASSEIRVSSYEQYF.

The chain combines TRBV20-1 with TRBJ2-5; perhaps TRBD1 as D (6 bases). V was clipped by 1 base and J by 5 bases, with 14 bases between them. The V gene's germline CDR1 is DFQATT and CDR2 SNEGSKA (reference sequence). The CDR3 contains 14 residues. CDR3 residues: CSARGGGGRETQYF. The CDR3 region has the DNA TGCAGTGCTAGAGGTGGTGGGGGCAGGGAGACCCAGTACTTC.

This clonotype was detected many times. J is TRBJ2-1 and V is TRBV28; D remains unclear. Germline-derived CDR1 and CDR2 are MDHEN and SYDVKM. Trimming cost V 4 bases and J 8 bases, with 9 bases left between them. This CDR3 comprises 12 residues. CDR3 in amino acids: CASSSVVHEQFF. CDR3 DNA sequence: TGTGCCAGCAGTTCGGTAGTGCATGAGCAGTTCTTC.

This clonotype was picked up many times. The chain couples TRBV10-3 to TRBJ2-3, with a tentative D call TRBD1 (5 bases). Germline loops: CDR1 ENHRY, CDR2 SYGVKD. Trimming removed 3 bases at V and 4 bases at J, with 11 bases between. The CDR3 sequence is 14 residues long. The CDR3 spells CAISDLQGADTQYF. In DNA form, the CDR3 reads TGTGCCATCAGTGACCTTCAAGGGGCAGATACGCAGTATTTT.

The chain employs TRBV5-1 and TRBJ2-5; maybe TRBD2 (5 bases). The germline V gene has CDR1 SGHRS and CDR2 YFSETQ. There are 15 residues in the CDR3. V was clipped by 3 bases and J by 7 bases, with 19 bases between them. The chain's CDR3 is CASSWKDSGVGTQYF. The CDR3 DNA is TGCGCCAGCAGCTGGAAGGACTCAGGAGTTGGGACCCAGTACTTC.

Only a few counts were recorded for this clonotype. The V gene is TRBV20-1, the J gene TRBJ2-7; TRBD1 matches at 8 bases. CDR3 length: 13 residues. Germline lookup yields CDR1 DFQATT and CDR2 SNEGSKA (reference sequence). The junction had 8 bases not matched to a gene; V was cut back by 3 bases and J by 7 bases. The CDR3 sequence: CSARGQGAGEQYF. Here the CDR3 DNA reads TGCAGTGCTAGGGGGCAGGGGGCGGGGGAGCAGTACTTC.

With respect to this clonotype: Possible read error: a much larger clone is one base away. The rearrangement links TRBV12-3 or TRBV12-4 to TRBJ2-1, with TRBD2 matching 7 bases. V trimming: 7 bases; J trimming: 9 bases; junction bases outside the gene matches: 18. This CDR3 comprises 16 residues. CDR3 sequence reads: CASTSWGGRAHSEQFF. The CDR3 region has the DNA TGTGCCAGCACCTCCTGGGGGGGGAGGGCCCATTCTGAGCAGTTCTTC.

The table lists this clonotype with a few counts. The rearrangement uses TRBV19 and TRBJ2-1, with TRBD1 matching over 8 bases. This CDR3 has 14 residues. CDR1 is LNHDA and CDR2 is SQIVND in the germline V gene (reference sequence). The J segment lost 7 bases and the V segment lost 5 bases, leaving 7 bases of the junction unmatched. Here the CDR3 reads CASSSGQGWNEQFF. CDR3 DNA: TGTGCCAGTAGTTCCGGACAGGGCTGGAATGAGCAGTTCTTC.

This chain's CDR3 is CASSQGSGRFAQQFF. The DNA for the CDR3 is TGTGCCAGCAGCCAAGGGAGCGGGAGGTTTGCTCAGCAGTTCTTC. The J gene is TRBJ2-1, the V gene TRBV14, with 9 positions matching TRBD2. CDR1 and CDR2 (germline): SGHDN, FVKESK. The CDR3 spans 15 residues. J gave up 11 bases and V 1 base, and 9 bases lay outside the gene matches.

This clonotype was detected many times. V is TRBV6-1 and J is TRBJ2-2, with 7 positions matching TRBD2. The CDR3 runs to 14 residues. The ends lost 7 bases at V and 5 bases at J; junction bases unmatched: 7. Germline CDR1 and CDR2: MNHNS and SASEGT. Written as DNA, the CDR3 is TGTGCCAGCACTCGCCCGGGAGGAACCGGGGAGCTGTTTTTT. Translation: CASTRPGGTGELFF.

The rearrangement joins TRBV27 to TRBJ1-1; TRBD1 agrees at 8 bases. With 3 bases clipped from V and 5 bases from J, the junction kept 11 bases outside the gene matches. CDR3 size: 16 residues. Germline CDR1 is MNHEY and CDR2 is SMNVEV (reference sequence). In DNA form, the CDR3 reads TGTGCCAGCAGTTTCCTACTCACAGGGGGACGAACTGAAGCTTTCTTT. This translates into CASSFLLTGGRTEAFF.

This clonotype was picked up a small number of times. V and J are TRBV5-6 and TRBJ2-3, with unresolved D. Trimming pared 0 bases from V and 3 bases from J, leaving 5 bases between. From germline, CDR1 is SGHDT and CDR2 YYEEEE. The CDR3 spans 13 residues. CDR3 sequence (DNA): TGTGCCAGCAGCTTGGTAGAGACAGATACGCAGTATTTT. Amino acid sequence: CASSLVETDTQYF. The whole variable domain, remainder taken from reference TRBV5-6 and TRBJ2-3, is DAGVTQSPTHLIKTRGQQVTLRCSPKSGHDTVSWYQQALGQGPQFIFQYYEEEERQRGNFPDRFSGHQFPNYSSELNVNALLLGDSALYLCASSLVETDTQYFGPGTRLTVL.

This chain joins TRBV19 and TRBJ2-5; D perhaps matches TRBD1 (5 bases). There are 14 residues in the CDR3. V was clipped by 8 bases and J by 5 bases, with 18 bases between them. The germline V gene has CDR1 LNHDA and CDR2 SQIVND (reference sequence). CDR3 nucleotides: TGTGCCAGTGTACCCCAGGGCACGCGCGAGACCCAGTACTTC. Translation: CASVPQGTRETQYF.

Remarks on this clonotype: Possible read error: a much larger clone is one base away. The chain carries TRBV2 and TRBJ2-3, with D hard to call. The germline V gene has CDR1 SNHLY and CDR2 FYNNEI. The germline V and J ends were trimmed by 7 bases and 4 bases, with 15 bases remaining between them. The CDR3 totals 14 residues. In nucleotides, the CDR3 is TGTGCCAGCACCGACTCCGGGCGACCAGATACGCAGTATTTT. Translating it yields CASTDSGRPDTQYF.

This chain connects TRBV6-2 or TRBV6-3 to TRBJ2-1, with 8 bases matching TRBD2. Per the germline V gene, CDR1 is MNHEY and CDR2 is SVGEGT. The CDR3 loop spans 18 amino acids. V was pared by 1 base and J by 6 bases, with 14 bases of the junction left unmatched. The CDR3 here is CASSYFREGRPKPNEQFF. CDR3 coding DNA: TGTGCCAGCAGTTACTTCCGGGAGGGCCGTCCCAAGCCCAATGAGCAGTTCTTC.